Listed here are 32 T cell receptor beta chains from one sample, sequenced in a study of early T cells in non-severe SARS-CoV-2 infection. TCRdb re-analysed the 5' RACE reads in MiXCR, keeping a single row per CDR3 protein. The table records some 28,000 distinct CDR3 sequences, roughly 4.8% of them present only once. Specimen: whole blood. The receptor source for this set is an adult who was a healthcare worker with PCR-confirmed SARS-CoV-2 infection or an uninfected control (not recorded which).

This clonotype was counted ten times or more. The chain links TRBV12-3 or TRBV12-4 to TRBJ1-5; the D is unclear. The CDR3 runs 14 residues. V lost 1 base and J lost 3, with 7 bases in between. The CDR3 spells CASSLGQDNQPQHF. CDR3 bases: TGTGCCAGCAGTTTAGGGCAGGACAATCAGCCCCAGCATTTT.

This clonotype was observed at least ten times. The chain uses TRBV28 and TRBJ2-5; perhaps D is TRBD1 or TRBD2 (5 bases each). The V gene's germline CDR1 is MDHEN and CDR2 SYDVKM. Trimming pared 8 bases from V and 1 base from J, leaving 14 bases between. The CDR3 has 14 amino acids. Written as DNA, the CDR3 is TGTGCCAGCTCAACAATCGGGACCCAAGAGACCCAGTACTTC. Translation gives CASSTIGTQETQYF.

This clonotype was recorded a few times. The rearrangement uses TRBV10-3 and TRBJ1-1; D is ambiguous. The CDR3 sequence is 13 residues long. Germline V gene data show CDR1 as ENHRY and CDR2 as SYGVKD. V was trimmed by 0 bases and J by 5 bases, leaving 7 bases between them. CDR3 protein: CAISESKGTEAFF. The CDR3 coding sequence is TGTGCCATCAGTGAGTCCAAAGGAACTGAAGCTTTCTTT.

This clonotype came up many times. The chain is built from TRBV7-2 and TRBJ1-1, with 7 bases aligning to TRBD1. The V gene's germline CDR1 is SGHTA and CDR2 FQGNSA. V dropped 4 bases and J dropped 2; count of bases not matched to a gene: 7. This CDR3 spans 15 amino acids. The CDR3 DNA reads TGTGCCAGCAGCTGGGGGGACAGATTTAACACTGAAGCTTTCTTT. Translating gives CASSWGDRFNTEAFF.

This chain links TRBV7-9 with TRBJ2-1; 13 bases align to TRBD2. The germline V gene encodes CDR1 SEHNR and CDR2 FQNEAQ (reference sequence). V gave up 0 bases and J gave up 4 bases; unmatched junction bases: 0. The CDR3 runs to 16 residues. Written as DNA, the CDR3 is TGTGCCAGCAGCTTAGCGGGACTAGCGGGATACAATGAGCAGTTCTTC. Translation: CASSLAGLAGYNEQFF.

This clonotype came up many times. This chain links TRBV7-3 with TRBJ1-1; D gene uncertain. The germline V and J ends were trimmed by 6 bases and 5 bases, with 13 bases remaining between them. CDR3 length: 13 residues. Looked up from germline, CDR1 is SGHTA and CDR2 is FQGTGA. The CDR3 sequence: CASSPGSGTEAFF. The CDR3 bases are TGTGCCAGCAGTCCCGGGTCGGGGACTGAAGCTTTCTTT.

This clonotype was recorded a few times. The V gene is TRBV10-1, the J gene TRBJ1-6; 11 bases are shared with TRBD1. The ends lost 9 bases at V and 9 bases at J; junction bases unmatched: 10. CDR3 size: 15 residues. CDR1 and CDR2 (germline): WNHNN, SYGVQD (reference sequence). The CDR3 region has the DNA TGCGCCAGTCAAAGCGGGACAGGGGGAATTTCACCCCTCCACTTT. Residues: CASQSGTGGISPLHF.

The table lists this clonotype with many counts. Here the CDR3 reads CASNPDGTDYGYTF. CDR3 sequence (DNA): TGTGCCAGCAACCCGGATGGGACTGACTATGGCTACACCTTC. The J gene is TRBJ1-2, the V gene TRBV27, with D maybe TRBD1 (5 bases). The length of the CDR3 is 14 residues. The germline CDR1 and CDR2 sequences are MNHEY and SMNVEV (reference sequence). V lost 7 bases to trimming and J lost 3 bases, with 15 bases between them.

At least ten counts were recorded for this clonotype. The chain carries TRBV5-4 and TRBJ2-1; 7 bases fit TRBD1. Germline values: CDR1 SGHNT, CDR2 YYREEE (reference sequence). This CDR3 spans 14 amino acids. Trimming removed 5 bases from V and 5 bases from J; junction bases left unmatched: 7. CDR3 amino acids: CASRPADRNNEQFF. As DNA, the CDR3 is TGTGCCAGCAGACCCGCGGACAGGAACAATGAGCAGTTCTTC.

This clonotype appeared many times. This chain joins TRBV28 and TRBJ1-1; no clear D gene. Germline V gives CDR1 MDHEN, CDR2 SYDVKM. V lost 6 bases and J lost 1, with 6 bases in between. The CDR3 has 12 residues. The CDR3 bases are TGTGCCAGCAGCAGACCGAACACTGAAGCTTTCTTT. It is translated as CASSRPNTEAFF.

Notes on this clonotype: It may be a read error: a sequence one base away is much more abundant. The rearrangement links TRBV2 to TRBJ2-7; D might be TRBD2 (6 bases). The CDR3 runs to 12 residues. Germline-derived CDR1 and CDR2 are SNHLY and FYNNEI. The V end was cut by 4 bases, the J end by 9 bases, with 13 bases between. DNA for the CDR3: TGTGCCAGCAGTGGGGACTCTTCTAGGCAGTACTTC. This translates into CASSGDSSRQYF. Using reference TRBV2 and TRBJ2-7 for the parts outside the CDR3, the full variable domain is EPEVTQTPSHQVTQMGQEVILRCVPISNHLYFYWYRQILGQKVEFLVSFYNNEISEKSEIFDDQFSVERPDGSNFTLKIRSTKLEDSAMYFCASSGDSSRQYFGPGTRLTVT.

This clonotype showed up just a few times. V usage is TRBV20-1 and J usage is TRBJ1-1, with 10 positions matching TRBD1. The CDR3 length is 13 residues. Trimming cost V 6 bases and J 0 bases; bases outside gene matches: 1. Germline CDR1 and CDR2: DFQATT and SNEGSKA (reference sequence). CDR3 DNA: TGCAGTGCGGGACAGGGGATGAACACTGAAGCTTTCTTT. As protein: CSAGQGMNTEAFF.

Ten or more counts support this clonotype. V gene TRBV5-1 combines with J gene TRBJ2-1; the D call may be TRBD1 or TRBD2 (5 bases each). CDR3 length equals 14 residues. V was pared by 7 bases and J by 6 bases, with 17 bases between. Germline CDR1 and CDR2: SGHRS and YFSETQ. CDR3 loop: CASDSGESVNEQFF. The CDR3 region has the DNA TGCGCCAGCGACAGTGGGGAGTCTGTCAATGAGCAGTTCTTC.

This clonotype was recorded at least ten times. The chain uses TRBV7-2 and TRBJ2-3; D is ambiguous. The CDR3 has 12 amino acids. The germline CDR1 and CDR2 sequences are SGHTA and FQGNSA. V lost 8 bases to trimming and J lost 6 bases, with 12 bases between them. DNA of the CDR3: TGTGCCAGCCGTTGGGGTTCGGATACGCAGTATTTT. This sequence encodes CASRWGSDTQYF. Looking up the rest from reference TRBV7-2 and TRBJ2-3 gives the full variable domain: GAGVSQSPSNKVTEKGKDVELRCDPISGHTALYWYRQSLGQGLEFLIYFQGNSAPDKSGLPSDRFSAERTGGSVSTLTIQRTQQEDSAVYLCASRWGSDTQYFGPGTRLTVL.

This chain joins TRBV9 and TRBJ1-1; 7 bases are shared with TRBD1. Unmatched junction bases numbered 11, after V lost 4 bases and J lost 5 bases. This CDR3 has 15 amino acids. Germline CDR1 and CDR2: SGDLS and YYNGEE. The CDR3 DNA follows: TGTGCCAGCAGCCCGCGACAGGGTTCTACGACTGAAGCTTTCTTT. Protein product: CASSPRQGSTTEAFF.

This clonotype was seen a handful of times. The rearrangement links TRBV5-1 to TRBJ2-2; 10 bases are shared with TRBD1. CDR1 and CDR2 from the germline V gene are SGHRS and YFSETQ. The CDR3 covers 16 residues. V gave up 4 bases and J gave up 7 bases; unmatched junction bases: 10. This CDR3 is CASSRPGQGQLGELFF. In DNA, the CDR3 is TGCGCCAGCAGCAGACCGGGACAGGGGCAGCTCGGGGAGCTGTTTTTT. Drawing the rest from reference TRBV5-1 and TRBJ2-2, the complete variable domain is KAGVTQTPRYLIKTRGQQVTLSCSPISGHRSVSWYQQTPGQGLQFLFEYFSETQRNKGNFPGRFSGRQFSNSRSEMNVSTLELGDSALYLCASSRPGQGQLGELFFGEGSRLTVL.

This clonotype was seen a handful of times. This chain connects TRBV29-1 to TRBJ2-1; 9 nucleotides line up with TRBD2. The V gene end was trimmed by 3 bases and the J gene end by 9 bases; junction bases not matched to a gene: 9. The CDR3 is made up of 14 amino acids. Germline V gives CDR1 SQVTM, CDR2 ANQGSEA. The CDR3 DNA reads TGCAGCGTTGACGGAACCGGACTAGCGCTTGAGCAGTTCTTC. Amino acids: CSVDGTGLALEQFF.

This sequence joins TRBV7-2 and TRBJ2-7, with 9 nucleotides matching TRBD1. J was trimmed by 3 bases and V by 5 bases; bases with no gene match: 8. This CDR3 contains 15 residues. Germline V CDR1 and CDR2: SGHTA, FQGNSA. The CDR3 here is CASSQGGQGVYEQYF. The CDR3 region has the DNA TGTGCCAGCAGCCAAGGGGGACAGGGAGTCTACGAGCAGTACTTC.

Ten or more counts support this clonotype. The genes are TRBV10-3 and TRBJ2-2; D might be TRBD1 or TRBD2, each matching 5 bases. V was shortened by 6 bases and J by 4 bases, with 15 bases between the two germline ends. This CDR3 is 15 amino acids long. Per the germline V gene, CDR1 is ENHRY and CDR2 is SYGVKD. The CDR3 protein is CAIRRTLRGTGELFF. DNA for the CDR3: TGTGCCATCAGGCGGACTTTAAGGGGCACCGGGGAGCTGTTTTTT.

This clonotype occurred many times. V and J are TRBV5-4 and TRBJ2-7; possibly TRBD1 for D (6 bases). The CDR3 has 13 amino acids. Germline values: CDR1 SGHNT, CDR2 YYREEE (reference sequence). Trimming removed 4 bases from V and 2 bases from J, with 10 bases in between. For the CDR3, the DNA is TGTGCCAGCAGCCCGGGGACACCCTACGAGCAGTACTTC. Protein: CASSPGTPYEQYF.

In this sample, this clonotype turned up many times. The chain carries TRBV27 and TRBJ2-7, with D tentatively TRBD2 (6 bases). Germline values: CDR1 MNHEY, CDR2 SMNVEV (reference sequence). The length of the CDR3 is 15 residues. V was cut by 5 bases and J by 0 bases, with 14 bases left in between. The CDR3 coding sequence is TGTGCCAGCAGTCCTGCCTGGGGGGTCTCCTACGAGCAGTACTTC. Amino acid sequence: CASSPAWGVSYEQYF.

At least ten counts were recorded for this clonotype. V gene TRBV10-1 combines with J gene TRBJ1-1, with 8 bases matching TRBD1. The ends lost 10 bases at V and 0 bases at J; junction bases unmatched: 4. The CDR3 extends over 13 amino acids. CDR1 and CDR2 (germline): WNHNN, SYGVQD (reference sequence). The CDR3 is CATRQGMNTEAFF. The CDR3 DNA is TGCGCCACCAGACAGGGGATGAACACTGAAGCTTTCTTT.

This clonotype was detected ten times or more. V gene TRBV5-8 combines with J gene TRBJ1-6; D is undetermined. This CDR3 has 14 amino acids. The V end was cut by 0 bases, the J end by 7 bases, with 8 bases between. Germline values: CDR1 SGHTS, CDR2 YDEGEE. The CDR3 is CASSLGSVNSPLHF. The CDR3, as DNA: TGTGCCAGCAGCTTGGGTTCAGTCAATTCACCCCTCCACTTT. Variable domain in full (rest from reference TRBV5-8 and TRBJ1-6): EAGVTQSPTHLIKTRGQQATLRCSPISGHTSVYWYQQALGLGLQFLLWYDEGEERNRGNFPPRFSGRQFPNYSSELNVNALELEDSALYLCASSLGSVNSPLHFGNGTRLTVT.

The rearrangement uses TRBV5-5 and TRBJ2-1; D gene uncertain. Germline V CDR1 and CDR2: SGHKS, YYEKEE (reference sequence). The CDR3 extends over 13 amino acids. The V end was cut by 0 bases, the J end by 6 bases, with 7 bases between. This chain's CDR3 is CASSLGPSNEQFF. The CDR3, as DNA: TGTGCCAGCAGCTTGGGACCAAGCAATGAGCAGTTCTTC.

Many counts were recorded for this clonotype. The genes are TRBV6-5 and TRBJ2-7; D remains unclear. Germline values: CDR1 MNHEY, CDR2 SVGAGI. The V end lost 5 bases, the J end lost 7 bases, and 9 bases lay between the germline ends. The CDR3 is 11 amino acids. The CDR3 here is CASSALREQYF. The CDR3 DNA is TGTGCCAGCAGTGCCCTGCGGGAGCAGTACTTC.

CDR3 amino acids: CASSQPLAGYNEQFF. The CDR3 nucleotides are TGTGCCAGCAGTCAACCACTAGCGGGATACAATGAGCAGTTCTTC. V and J are TRBV28 and TRBJ2-1; 10 nucleotides line up with TRBD2. Germline loops: CDR1 MDHEN, CDR2 SYDVKM. V trimming: 5 bases; J trimming: 4 bases; junction bases outside the gene matches: 5. CDR3 length: 15 residues.

This clonotype has a count of ten or more. The rearrangement uses TRBV7-9 and TRBJ2-3; maybe TRBD1 (6 bases). Trimming removed 6 bases at V and 0 bases at J, with 22 bases between. Germline loops: CDR1 SEHNR, CDR2 FQNEAQ (reference sequence). This CDR3 is 18 amino acids long. In DNA, the CDR3 is TGTGCCAGCAGTCCCGGACAGAGTCTAGCTTCTAGCACAGATACGCAGTATTTT. Amino acid sequence: CASSPGQSLASSTDTQYF.

There are many counts of this clonotype. V and J are TRBV28 and TRBJ1-4, with 9 bases matching TRBD1. This CDR3 contains 15 residues. V was pared by 2 bases and J by 5 bases, with 3 bases of the junction left unmatched. Germline V gene sequence: CDR1 MDHEN, CDR2 SYDVKM. The chain's CDR3 is CASSLGDRANEKLFF. CDR3 nucleotides: TGTGCCAGCAGTTTAGGGGACAGGGCCAATGAAAAACTGTTTTTT.

Ten or more counts support this clonotype. V and J are TRBV6-7 and TRBJ2-1, with TRBD1 as a possible D gene (6 bases). TRBV6-7 is labeled an ORF, and its function is uncertain. The CDR3 is made up of 18 amino acids. Trimming shortened V by 2 bases and J by 0 bases, and 17 bases separated the two germline ends. This chain's CDR3 is CASSYPPDRPSSYNEQFF. The CDR3 nucleotides read TGTGCCAGCAGTTACCCCCCCGACAGGCCGAGCTCCTACAATGAGCAGTTCTTC.

The chain recombines TRBV5-1 with TRBJ1-2; D possibly corresponds to TRBD1 (6 bases). The V end was cut by 4 bases, the J end by 4 bases, with 14 bases between. This CDR3 has 14 amino acids. The germline CDR1 and CDR2 sequences are SGHRS and YFSETQ. CDR3 residues: CASSTNRVSYGYTF. CDR3 coding DNA: TGCGCCAGCAGCACCAACAGGGTCAGCTATGGCTACACCTTC.

This clonotype was counted a few times. This chain connects TRBV19 to TRBJ2-7; 7 bases map to TRBD1. CDR1 LNHDA and CDR2 SQIVND come from the germline V gene (reference sequence). Losses at the gene ends were 2 bases for V and 3 bases for J; bases not matched to a gene: 7. The CDR3 has 15 amino acids. The CDR3 sequence: CASSIRSGQLYEQYF. CDR3 sequence (DNA): TGTGCCAGTAGTATACGCTCGGGACAGCTCTACGAGCAGTACTTC.

The sample holds many counts of this clonotype. The rearrangement uses TRBV27 and TRBJ2-7, with D possibly being TRBD1 (6 bases). Trimming shortened V by 5 bases and J by 2 bases, and 13 bases separated the two germline ends. The CDR3 is 14 amino acids. Per the germline V gene, CDR1 is MNHEY and CDR2 is SMNVEV (reference sequence). The CDR3 bases are TGTGCCAGCAGTGCGACAGGTCAGACCTACGAGCAGTACTTC. It encodes CASSATGQTYEQYF.